This entry features one TCR beta chain sequence. These data come from a study of blood T cell repertoires in COVID-19. About the research overall: The analysed material was cDNA or gDNA that came from T cells, B-cell-depleted T cells, or PBMCs.

The CDR3 loop spans 15 amino acids. J was trimmed by 2 bases and V by 6 bases; bases with no gene match: 5. In germline, CDR1 is MNHEY, CDR2 SMNVEV (reference sequence). Per the original methods: Estimation of nucleated cell counts was performed using reference gene primer amplification. Here immunoSEQ multiplex PCR was the method, and the copy in TCRdb shows in-frame clones only, minus some. Clone size and V and J calls were adopted from that table, with D and trimming inferred from the DNA. The sample contains hundreds of thousands of clones, 88% of which appear only once. This chain links TRBV27 with TRBJ1-5; 9 bases are shared with TRBD1. This sequence originates from a young woman who had recovered from COVID-19. The sample consisted of peripheral blood. The CDR3 protein is CASSTTGGGNQPQHF. DNA for the CDR3: TGTGCCAGCAGCACAACAGGGGGCGGCAATCAGCCCCAGCATTTT.